This record covers a single T cell receptor (beta chain). Its antigen is not yet known. Per-nucleotide qualities are absent, and no much larger clonotype sits a single base away. This sample stems from a study of blood T cell repertoires in COVID-19 (dated by TCRdb to 2020 to 2022). General notes on the study: Samples from collaborators originated in the United States, Italy and Spain and spanned both the acute and convalescent phases of COVID-19. Subjects who had been exposed to COVID-19, were actively infected with it, or had recovered from it provided the deeply sampled blood TCRbeta repertoires that made up the dataset. The repertoires were released in a freely available public database meant as a resource for research on the immune response to SARS-CoV-2. Where available, HLA class I and class II types were taken from metadata supplied by the sample provider and were not determined by assay-based typing. The prospective study material was composed of cDNA or gDNA derived from T cells, B-cell-depleted T cells, or PBMCs. The sample metadata nearly always contained a de-identified subject ID, COVID-19 status, age in years and sex. Samples were obtained from the ongoing ImmuneRACE study (first 160 participants) and from approximately 1,200 subjects provided by 6 global collaborators.

TCRbeta CDR3 regions were amplified from genomic DNA using the immunoSEQ Assay, a bias-controlled multiplex PCR. Regarding the original processing steps: Within the assay, amplification of reference gene primers was used to estimate how many nucleated cells each sample contained. Sequence reads were collapsed and filtered to measure the absolute abundance of every unique TCRbeta CDR3 rearrangement. For each sample, productive Simpson clonality was calculated by taking the square root of Simpson's diversity index across productive rearrangements. This immuneACCESS table, as held by TCRdb, lists in-frame sequences with V and J called but not all clones. Of the missing ones, under half trace to an unresolved V gene in checked studies; the others have no known cause. The V and J calls and clone size were taken over from that table, and D and trimming were inferred from the DNA. The sample has under 300,000 clones on record, 90% to 95% of them singletons. The biggest ten clones account for 1.2% of the sample.

Enrolling through a virtual design, the prospective study's participants ranged in age from roughly 18 to 100 years and lived across some 23 United States geographic areas. To assign participants to cohorts, the prospective study relied on clinical history that participants themselves reported in a screening survey and a study questionnaire. Mobile phlebotomists in the prospective study collected whole blood, serum and a nasopharyngeal or oropharyngeal swab from every participant. Additional blood draws and questionnaires over an approximately 2-month period could optionally be provided by prospective study participants. Before DNA extraction, blood samples from the prospective study were shipped at room temperature or frozen. Overall study outcomes, separate from this receptor: The amount of clinical and demographic metadata varied by source and participant and was provided uncurated.

Including the terminal cysteine and phenylalanine, the CDR3 comprises 15 residues. CDR3 DNA only is kept here, 45 bases in frame from base 1. CDR1 SGDLS and CDR2 YYNGEE were looked up in the germline V gene. Compared with germline, V lacks 3 bases and J lacks 1 base; bases without a gene match: 4. Source material: PBMCs or T cells enriched from blood (not recorded which). Rearrangement joined TRBV9 to TRBJ1-1, with 9 junctional bases fitting TRBD1. This clonotype was sampled from a human donor in a cohort exposed to, infected with or recovered from COVID-19 (not recorded which). The donor label of this sample is uncertain. The nucleotide sequence is given as TGTGCCAGCAGCGAGCCGACAGGGGGGAACACTGAAGCTTTCTTT. The resulting protein is CASSEPTGGNTEAFF.